The clone carrying this T cell receptor beta chain is medium-sized in the sample. Antigen specificity is unknown. This entry is derived from a study of PD-1 blockade in classical Hodgkin lymphoma. General study points: Whoever responded completely had baseline diversity much like that seen in newly diagnosed patients. Unlike CD8+ TCR diversity, which did not rise significantly by C4D1, CD4+ TCR diversity did. Some patients began nivolumab under 1 year after ASCT. These patients were excluded from later analyses.

Each and every patient relapsed after autologous stem cell transplantation, and patients got differing brentuximab vedotin exposure. Sequencing used immunoSEQ multiplex PCR; TCRdb keeps in-frame clones, though not all of them. The sample has some 13,000 clones; around 84% are singletons. This TCR derives from a human donor with classical Hodgkin lymphoma. The material sequenced was peripheral blood mononuclear cells (PBMCs), taken at baseline.

The CDR3 sequence is CASSDTGTGVMNTEAFF. DNA for the CDR3: TGTGCCAGCAGCGACACCGGGACAGGGGTCATGAACACTGAAGCTTTCTTT. The gene calls are TRBV7-9 and TRBJ1-1, with 10 bases lining up with TRBD1. The germline V gene encodes CDR1 SEHNR and CDR2 FQNEAQ (reference sequence). Unmatched junction bases numbered 9, after V lost 5 bases and J lost 0 bases. CDR3 length equals 17 residues.